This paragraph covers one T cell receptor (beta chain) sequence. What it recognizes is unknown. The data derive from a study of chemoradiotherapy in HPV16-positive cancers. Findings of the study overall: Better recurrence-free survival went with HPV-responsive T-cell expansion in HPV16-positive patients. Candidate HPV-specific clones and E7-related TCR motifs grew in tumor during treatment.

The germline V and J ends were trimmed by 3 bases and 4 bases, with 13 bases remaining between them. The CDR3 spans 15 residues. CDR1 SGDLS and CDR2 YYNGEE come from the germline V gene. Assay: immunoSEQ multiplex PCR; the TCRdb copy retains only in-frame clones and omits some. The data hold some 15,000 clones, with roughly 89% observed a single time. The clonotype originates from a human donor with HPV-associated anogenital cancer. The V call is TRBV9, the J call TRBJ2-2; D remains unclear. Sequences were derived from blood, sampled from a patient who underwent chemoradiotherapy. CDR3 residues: CASSARLPRTGELFF. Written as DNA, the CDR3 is TGTGCCAGCAGCGCCCGACTCCCCCGCACCGGGGAGCTGTTTTTT.